Sequencing of this T cell receptor beta chain was carried out in a study of shared clonotypes between healthy human individuals. Study overall: Participating donors consisted of a couple of women and a few men aged 18 to 49. Each donor had three CD4 naive, three CD4 memory, two CD8 naive and one CD8 memory plate.

Data came from immunoSEQ multiplex PCR; TCRdb stores just in-frame clones and leaves some out. The sample yields more than 2,000,000 clones, more than 80% seen once. In germline, CDR1 is SGHVS, CDR2 FQNEAQ. Trimming removed 6 bases from V and 1 base from J, with 16 bases in between. The CDR3 extends over 15 amino acids. The sequenced material came from naive CD4+ T cells sorted from blood. Regarding subset: CD45RA+ positively selected. The chain joins TRBV7-8 to TRBJ2-7, with D tentatively TRBD1 (6 bases). The source is a man between 18 and 35 years old in good health. CDR3: CASSYVPDRSYEQYF. Here the CDR3 DNA reads TGTGCCAGCAGTTATGTCCCGGACAGATCCTACGAGCAGTACTTC.